Presented here are 22 T cell receptor beta chains from one specimen sequenced in a study of T cells in Graves' hyperthyroidism and ophthalmopathy. Amplified TCR beta CDR3 regions came from RNA transcripts. Researchers ran a first-round RT-PCR on the TCR CDR3 using the HTBI primer set. Via MiXCR, TCRdb re-called the multiplex PCR reads, giving one row per CDR3 protein. The sample has roughly 420,000 distinct CDR3 sequences; 15% to 18% are singletons. Sequencing was carried out using blood. The receptor set was obtained from a woman under 30 with Graves' hyperthyroidism.

V is TRBV27 and J is TRBJ2-5, with 8 bases aligning to TRBD1. This CDR3 has 16 residues. V was clipped by 6 bases and J by 0 bases; unmatched bases: 9. The germline V gene encodes CDR1 MNHEY and CDR2 SMNVEV (reference sequence). CDR3 protein: CASSQQTGAYQETQYF. The CDR3 bases are TGTGCCAGCAGCCAACAGACAGGGGCCTACCAAGAGACCCAGTACTTC.

This clonotype was found once. The rearrangement links TRBV10-3 to TRBJ2-3; D not certain. This CDR3 has 11 amino acids. V gave up 6 bases and J gave up 7 bases, with 8 bases separating them. CDR1 ENHRY and CDR2 SYGVKD come from the germline V gene. The CDR3 here is CAIRGSYTQYF. CDR3 DNA: TGTGCCATCAGGGGTAGCTATACGCAGTATTTT.

The chain employs TRBV30 and TRBJ2-2, with TRBD2 matching over 8 bases. Per the germline V gene, CDR1 is GTSNPN and CDR2 is SVGIG (reference sequence). CDR3 length equals 15 residues. The junction had 8 bases not matched to a gene; V was cut back by 5 bases and J by 3 bases. The CDR3 DNA follows: TGTGCCTGGGATATGACTAGCGTAGACACCGGGGAGCTGTTTTTT. Residues: CAWDMTSVDTGELFF.

In this sample, this clonotype turned up many times. The chain uses TRBV6-1 and TRBJ1-2, with TRBD1 matching over 8 bases. Looked up from germline, CDR1 is MNHNS and CDR2 is SASEGT. The ends lost 6 bases at V and 4 bases at J; junction bases unmatched: 4. The CDR3 is 13 amino acids. CDR3 amino acids: CASSQDRVYGYTF. The CDR3 DNA reads as TGTGCCAGCAGCCAGGACAGGGTCTATGGCTACACCTTC.

This clonotype was seen more than once but under ten times. The chain employs TRBV9 and TRBJ1-6, with no clear D. The V end lost 0 bases, the J end lost 8 bases, and 9 bases lay between the germline ends. Per germline, CDR1 SGDLS and CDR2 YYNGEE. The CDR3 has 14 amino acids. The CDR3 coding sequence is TGTGCCAGCAGCGTAGTAGGGATCGATTCACCCCTCCACTTT. Translation: CASSVVGIDSPLHF.

This clonotype turned up a few times. It may be a read error: a sequence one base away is much more abundant. The chain has TRBV30 and TRBJ2-3; the match to TRBD2 covers 8 bases. Losses at the gene ends were 4 bases for V and 4 bases for J; bases not matched to a gene: 10. CDR1 and CDR2 from the germline V gene are GTSNPN and SVGIG (reference sequence). There are 15 residues in the CDR3. The CDR3: CAWTRGTSVSDTQYF. For the CDR3, the DNA is TGTGCCTGGACTCGGGGGACTAGTGTGTCAGATACGCAGTATTTT.

The chain combines TRBV5-6 with TRBJ2-7, with D unresolved. V lost 1 base, J lost 5 bases, and 25 bases lay in between. Germline values: CDR1 SGHDT, CDR2 YYEEEE. The CDR3 extends over 18 amino acids. CDR3 loop: CASSLPPRFGRIGNEQYF. CDR3 bases: TGTGCCAGCAGCTTGCCCCCCCGGTTTGGGCGAATCGGAAACGAGCAGTACTTC.

A single count supports this clonotype. The V and J genes are TRBV11-2 and TRBJ2-3, with a possible D match to TRBD2 (6 bases). The CDR3 covers 13 residues. Trimming cost V 6 bases and J 8 bases, with 15 bases left between them. Germline lookup yields CDR1 SGHAT and CDR2 FQNNGV. CDR3 in amino acids: CASSFPGGVTQYF. The CDR3 DNA is TGTGCCAGCAGTTTCCCCGGGGGAGTTACGCAGTATTTT.

Details on this clonotype: An end of the junction differs from the germline gene, which may be a read error. This chain links TRBV5-1 with TRBJ2-3; D is possibly TRBD1 or TRBD2 (5 bases each). This CDR3 comprises 15 residues. The germline V gene has CDR1 SGHRS and CDR2 YFSETQ. This CDR3 is CAGSLEGRAGDTQYF. Written as DNA, the CDR3 is TGCGCCGGCAGCTTGGAAGGCAGGGCGGGTGATACGCAGTATTTT.

Ten or more counts support this clonotype. The genes are TRBV2 and TRBJ1-4, with D possibly matching TRBD1 (5 bases). Germline V lookup: CDR1 SNHLY, CDR2 FYNNEI. V was cut by 2 bases and J by 3 bases, with 10 bases left in between. The CDR3 covers 15 residues. The chain's CDR3 is CASSELGGANEKLFF. For the CDR3, the DNA is TGTGCCAGCAGTGAATTGGGAGGGGCTAATGAAAAACTGTTTTTT.

Note on this clonotype: A clone one base away is much larger, so this may be a read error. The rearrangement uses TRBV20-1 and TRBJ2-7, with D tentatively TRBD2 (7 bases). The CDR3 is 14 amino acids. The germline V gene encodes CDR1 DFQATT and CDR2 SNEGSKA (reference sequence). The chain's CDR3 is CSAISGEGPYEQCF. The DNA for the CDR3 is TGCAGTGCTATTTCAGGGGAGGGTCCCTACGAGCAGTGCTTC.

This clonotype was counted at least ten times. The chain couples TRBV11-3 to TRBJ2-1; TRBD2 matches at 9 bases. The CDR3 is made up of 18 amino acids. The trim removed 7 bases at V and 2 bases at J, leaving 15 bases unmatched. CDR1 is SGHNT and CDR2 is YENEEA in the germline V gene. Here the CDR3 DNA reads TGTGCCAGCACCATCGGCGGGAGGGCGGTTCGGGCCTACAATGAGCAGTTCTTC. As protein: CASTIGGRAVRAYNEQFF.

Many counts were recorded for this clonotype. The rearrangement joins TRBV30 to TRBJ2-1; D is perhaps TRBD1 (6 bases). This CDR3 is built from 11 residues. Germline V gene sequence: CDR1 GTSNPN, CDR2 SVGIG (reference sequence). The V end was cut by 6 bases, the J end by 8 bases, with 11 bases between. The CDR3, as DNA: TGTGCCTGCCAGGGGCATCATGAGCAGTTCTTC. Translation: CACQGHHEQFF. Full variable domain (remainder filled in from reference TRBV30 and TRBJ2-1): SQTIHQWPATLVQPVGSPLSLECTVEGTSNPNLYWYRQAAGRGLQLLFYSVGIGQISSEVPQNLSASRPQDRQFILSSKKLLLSDSGFYLCACQGHHEQFFGPGTRLTVL.

This chain uses TRBV20-1 with TRBJ2-4; D remains unclear. V lost 0 bases and J lost 0, with 15 bases in between. The CDR3 runs 17 residues. Germline V gene sequence: CDR1 DFQATT, CDR2 SNEGSKA (reference sequence). CDR3 bases: TGCAGTGCTAGAGATTGGGCCTCGTCCCTAGCCAAAAACATTCAGTACTTC. This codes for CSARDWASSLAKNIQYF.

The chain employs TRBV4-3 and TRBJ2-3; the match to TRBD2 covers 7 bases. This CDR3 spans 16 amino acids. CDR1 and CDR2 from the germline V gene are LGHNA and YSLEER. V shed 1 base and J 0 bases; nucleotides not matched to a gene: 4. For the CDR3, the DNA is TGCGCCAGCAGCCAAGCGGCTAGCGGTAGCACAGATACGCAGTATTTT. This codes for CASSQAASGSTDTQYF.

This clonotype was detected a few times. This may be a read error: a much more frequent sequence differs by one nucleotide. The chain couples TRBV12-3 or TRBV12-4 to TRBJ2-2, with TRBD2 identical over 12 bases. This CDR3 comprises 15 residues. CDR3 DNA: TGTGCCTGCAGCCGGACTAGCGGGACGGTGGGGGAGCTGTTTTTT. Protein product: CACSRTSGTVGELFF.

This clonotype has a count of ten or more. V gene TRBV15 combines with J gene TRBJ2-6; D remains unclear. Germline V lookup: CDR1 LNHNV, CDR2 YYDKDF (reference sequence). The CDR3 has 17 residues. V was cut by 0 bases and J by 4 bases, with 13 bases left in between. The CDR3 DNA follows: TGTGCCACCAGCAGAGACTTGTTTGCGACGGGGGCCAACGTCCTGACTTTC. This codes for CATSRDLFATGANVLTF.

This clonotype was seen repeatedly, ten times or more. This sequence joins TRBV7-9 and TRBJ2-7; TRBD1 agrees at 9 bases. CDR1 is SEHNR, CDR2 FQNEAQ, per germline (reference sequence). This CDR3 has 17 amino acids. The V segment lost 4 bases and the J segment 6 bases; nucleotides outside the gene matches: 16. In DNA, the CDR3 is TGTGCCAGCAGCTCACCGACCAGGGACAGGGTGACGCGCGAGCAGTACTTC. It translates to CASSSPTRDRVTREQYF. Based on the CDR3 plus reference TRBV7-9 and TRBJ2-7, the full variable domain is DTGVSQNPRHKITKRGQNVTFRCDPISEHNRLYWYRQTLGQGPEFLTYFQNEAQLEKSRLLSDRFSAERPKGSFSTLEIQRTEQGDSAMYLCASSSPTRDRVTREQYFGPGTRLTVT.

This clonotype came up many times. The V and J genes are TRBV3-1 and TRBJ2-2; possible D gene TRBD2, 5 bases. V lost 0 bases and J lost 14, with 7 bases in between. Germline V gives CDR1 LGHDT, CDR2 YNNKEL (reference sequence). The CDR3 spans 11 residues. CDR3 loop: CASSQDRGLFF. The CDR3 region has the DNA TGTGCCAGCAGCCAAGATCGGGGACTGTTTTTT.

This clonotype was observed at least ten times. The gene calls are TRBV10-3 and TRBJ2-7; D gene ambiguous. The CDR3 consists of 13 residues. Germline V lookup: CDR1 ENHRY, CDR2 SYGVKD. The V end lost 0 bases, the J end lost 5 bases, and 8 bases lay between the germline ends. The DNA of the CDR3 is TGTGCCATCAGTGAGTCTGTTGGGAACGAGCAGTACTTC. It encodes CAISESVGNEQYF.

The chain is built from TRBV15 and TRBJ2-1; 11 positions match TRBD2. The CDR3 contains 17 residues. Trimming removed 5 bases from V and 7 bases from J; junction bases left unmatched: 13. Germline CDR1 is LNHNV and CDR2 is YYDKDF (reference sequence). The CDR3 here is CATSPRYSGRAWNEQFF. The CDR3 DNA reads as TGTGCCACCAGCCCGCGGTATAGCGGGAGGGCCTGGAATGAGCAGTTCTTC.

This chain connects TRBV4-1 to TRBJ2-7, with 7 bases matching TRBD1. CDR3 size: 16 residues. Germline CDR1 is MGHRA and CDR2 is YSYEKL. J lost 3 bases, V lost 1 base, and 9 bases had no gene match. This chain's CDR3 is CASSQVRGGFRYEQYF. CDR3 coding DNA: TGCGCCAGCAGCCAAGTGCGAGGGGGCTTTCGCTACGAGCAGTACTTC.